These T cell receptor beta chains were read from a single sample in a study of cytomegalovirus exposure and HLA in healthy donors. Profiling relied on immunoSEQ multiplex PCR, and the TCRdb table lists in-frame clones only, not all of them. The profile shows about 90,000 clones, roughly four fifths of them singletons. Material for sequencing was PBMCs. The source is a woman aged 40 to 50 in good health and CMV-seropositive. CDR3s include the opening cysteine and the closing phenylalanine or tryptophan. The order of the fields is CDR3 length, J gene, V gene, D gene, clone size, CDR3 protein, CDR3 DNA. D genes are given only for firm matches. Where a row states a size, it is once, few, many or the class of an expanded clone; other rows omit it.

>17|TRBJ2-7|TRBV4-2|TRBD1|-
CASSQDLAGQGIYEQYF
TGTGCCAGCAGCCAAGATTTGGCGGGACAGGGTATCTACGAGCAGTACTTC
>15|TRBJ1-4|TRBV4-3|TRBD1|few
CASSARGRGNEKLFF
TGCGCCAGCAGCGCCAGGGGGCGCGGTAATGAAAAACTGTTTTTT
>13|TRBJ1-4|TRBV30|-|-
CAGATQAGEKLFF
TGTGCCGGTGCCACTCAAGCGGGGGAAAAACTGTTTTTT
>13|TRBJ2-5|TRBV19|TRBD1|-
CASSRDSKETQYF
TGTGCCAGTAGTAGGGACAGTAAAGAGACCCAGTACTTC
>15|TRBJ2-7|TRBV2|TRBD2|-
CASRPGLAGVWEQYF
TGTGCCAGCAGGCCGGGACTAGCGGGAGTCTGGGAGCAGTACTTC
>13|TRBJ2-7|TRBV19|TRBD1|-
CASRRDRGSEQYF
TGTGCCAGTAGAAGGGACAGGGGGTCCGAGCAGTACTTC
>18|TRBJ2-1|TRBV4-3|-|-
CASSQEARGIWSYNEQFF
TGCGCCAGCAGCCAAGAGGCTCGCGGGATTTGGTCCTACAATGAGCAGTTCTTC
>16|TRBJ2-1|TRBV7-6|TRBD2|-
CASSLERLAAYNEQFF
TGTGCCAGCAGCTTAGAGAGGCTAGCGGCCTACAATGAGCAGTTCTTC
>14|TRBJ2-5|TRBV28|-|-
CASSFGDRQETQYF
TGTGCCAGCAGTTTCGGGGATCGCCAAGAGACCCAGTACTTC
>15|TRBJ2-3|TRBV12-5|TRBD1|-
CASGLEGGRTDTQYF
TGTGCTAGTGGTTTGGAAGGGGGCCGCACAGATACGCAGTATTTT
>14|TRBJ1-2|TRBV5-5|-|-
CASSLSLGSYGYTF
TGTGCCAGCAGCTTGTCTTTGGGCAGCTATGGCTACACCTTC
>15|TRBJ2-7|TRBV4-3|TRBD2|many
CASSPTSGSLYEQYF
TGCGCCAGCAGCCCCACTAGCGGGTCTCTCTACGAGCAGTACTTC
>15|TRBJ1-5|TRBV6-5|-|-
CASSYRQDSNQPQHF
TGTGCCAGCAGTTACCGGCAGGATAGCAATCAGCCCCAGCATTTT
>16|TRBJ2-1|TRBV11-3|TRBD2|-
CASSPGTSGRAFEQFF
TGTGCCAGCAGCCCCGGGACTAGCGGGAGGGCCTTTGAGCAGTTCTTC
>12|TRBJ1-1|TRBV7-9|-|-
CSSSLVTAEAFF
TGTTCCAGCAGCTTAGTGACAGCAGAAGCTTTCTTT
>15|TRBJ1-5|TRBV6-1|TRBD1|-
CASSTRGQPSEPQHF
TGTGCCAGCAGCACCAGGGGGCAGCCCAGCGAGCCCCAGCATTTT